This T cell receptor beta chain came from a study of blood T cells in healthy people across ages. Study results and caveats: The CMV status of each donor remained undetermined, and this could have confounded shifts in expanded clonotypes. Strong correlation existed between TCR beta diversity and naive T cell percentage.

As to this clonotype: The antigen is undetermined.

Trimming cost V 7 bases and J 5 bases, with 11 bases left between them. This CDR3 has 12 amino acids. It was with a sample-barcoded 5' primer and a J-beta primer mix that a second PCR of roughly 6 to 12 cycles was run. MiXCR, run by TCRdb on the 5' RACE reads, gives a single entry per CDR3 protein. The data contain fewer than 2,000,000 distinct CDR3 sequences, about 39% of them singletons. This chain links TRBV12-3 or TRBV12-4 with TRBJ1-2, with D tentatively TRBD1 (6 bases). The receptor's source is a human donor in good health. Sequenced material: blood. CDR3 bases: TGTGCCAGCACGTCCACAGGGTATGGCTACACCTTC. Encoded protein: CASTSTGYGYTF.